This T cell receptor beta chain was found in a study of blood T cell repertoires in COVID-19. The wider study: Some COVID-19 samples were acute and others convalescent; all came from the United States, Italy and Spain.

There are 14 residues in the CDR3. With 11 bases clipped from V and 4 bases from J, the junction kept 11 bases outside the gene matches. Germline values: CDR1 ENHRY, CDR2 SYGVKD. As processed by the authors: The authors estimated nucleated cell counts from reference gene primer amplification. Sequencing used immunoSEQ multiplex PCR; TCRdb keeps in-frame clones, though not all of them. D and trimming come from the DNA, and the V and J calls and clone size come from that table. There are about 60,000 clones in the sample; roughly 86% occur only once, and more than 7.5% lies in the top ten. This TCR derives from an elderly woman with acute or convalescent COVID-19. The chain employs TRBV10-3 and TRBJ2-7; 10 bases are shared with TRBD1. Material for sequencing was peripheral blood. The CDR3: CASRPTGGRYEQYF. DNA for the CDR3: TGTGCCTCCCGCCCGACAGGGGGCAGGTACGAGCAGTACTTC.